Listed here are 30 T cell receptor beta chains from one sample, sequenced in a study of molecular identifiers for immune sequencing clone quantification. TCRdb re-called the PCR reads through MiXCR, storing one row per CDR3 protein. This table has 88,000 or so distinct CDR3 sequences, roughly a fifth appearing once. The specimen sequenced was naive CD8+ T cells from blood, with Jurkat cell RNA spiked in. Subset noted: FACS-sorted CD8+CD4-CCR7+CD45RA+ naive T cells. The receptor set was obtained from a human donor in good health. Some libraries in this study had Jurkat cell RNA spiked in.

This clonotype was detected ten times or more. The chain links TRBV9 to TRBJ2-2; D remains ambiguous. CDR1 is SGDLS, CDR2 YYNGEE, per germline. Between the trimmed V and J ends, which lost 2 bases and 3 bases, there was a span of 2 bases. The CDR3 totals 12 residues. For the CDR3, the DNA is TGTGCCAGCAGCGTGGACACCGGGGAGCTGTTTTTT. Translation gives CASSVDTGELFF.

This clonotype was seen ten or more times. The CDR3, as DNA: TGTGCCAGCAGCTTGACGGGGCTCGGAGGGCAGCCCCAGCATTTT. Its protein product is CASSLTGLGGQPQHF. J is TRBJ1-5 and V is TRBV5-5; D might be TRBD1 (5 bases). The V end lost 1 base, the J end lost 7 bases, and 15 bases lay between the germline ends. The CDR3 consists of 15 residues. Germline V gene lookup returns CDR1 SGHKS and CDR2 YYEKEE (reference sequence).

This rearrangement joins TRBV29-1 to TRBJ1-2; D is unclear. Trimming cost V 0 bases and J 4 bases, with 15 bases left between them. CDR3 length: 15 amino acids. Germline V gene sequence: CDR1 SQVTM, CDR2 ANQGSEA. The CDR3 region has the DNA TGCAGCGTTGAAGATCGGGGTAAGGTGGCCTATGGCTACACCTTC. It translates to CSVEDRGKVAYGYTF.

This clonotype was picked up many times. This chain joins TRBV7-9 and TRBJ2-5; D call uncertain. CDR3 length: 15 residues. Trimming took off 5 bases at V and 2 bases at J, with 15 bases between the two ends. Germline V gene lookup returns CDR1 SEHNR and CDR2 FQNEAQ (reference sequence). CDR3 sequence reads: CASSPLTVQQETQYF. DNA of the CDR3: TGTGCCAGCAGCCCTTTGACGGTACAACAAGAGACCCAGTACTTC.

The chain uses TRBV12-3 or TRBV12-4 and TRBJ2-5; 15 nucleotides match TRBD2. Trimming removed 4 bases from V and 4 bases from J; junction bases left unmatched: 4. CDR3 length equals 16 residues. Here the CDR3 reads CASSSPGLAGGETQYF. DNA for the CDR3: TGTGCCAGCAGTTCCCCGGGACTAGCGGGAGGAGAGACCCAGTACTTC.

This clonotype was found many times. The chain recombines TRBV11-2 with TRBJ2-3; tentatively, D is TRBD2 (6 bases). The CDR3 loop spans 14 amino acids. Deletions cut 5 bases from V and 2 bases from J, with 11 bases between. The germline V gene encodes CDR1 SGHAT and CDR2 FQNNGV. DNA of the CDR3: TGTGCCAGCAGCCGGGACTCAGTCACAGATACGCAGTATTTT. Translated, it gives CASSRDSVTDTQYF.

This clonotype was seen at least ten times. This chain connects TRBV27 to TRBJ2-7; D is perhaps TRBD2 (5 bases). The CDR3 runs to 13 residues. Germline V lookup: CDR1 MNHEY, CDR2 SMNVEV (reference sequence). The V end was cut by 5 bases, the J end by 0 bases, with 8 bases between. For the CDR3, the DNA is TGTGCCAGCAGTCCGGGGAGCTCCTACGAGCAGTACTTC. It is translated as CASSPGSSYEQYF.

A note on this clonotype: A much larger clone sits a single nucleotide away, making a read error possible. The chain recombines TRBV5-3 with TRBJ2-7; D unclear. TRBV5-3 is flagged as an ORF with uncertain function. The CDR3 length is 15 residues. CDR3 bases: TGTGCCAGCAGCCCCCCTGGCGGCCACTCCTACGAGCAGTGCTTC. This codes for CASSPPGGHSYEQCF.

As regards this clonotype: This could be a read error, since a much larger clone is one nucleotide away. The chain employs TRBV6-1 and TRBJ1-5; D is unresolved. Germline V gene data show CDR1 as MNHNS and CDR2 as SASEGT. The length of the CDR3 is 13 residues. CDR3 residues: CASSSQSNRPQHF. CDR3 coding DNA: TGTGCCAGCAGTTCACAAAGCAATCGGCCCCAGCATTTT.

This clonotype was seen many times. The chain is built from TRBV20-1 and TRBJ2-7; the D gene is possibly TRBD2 (7 bases). This CDR3 is built from 16 residues. Germline values: CDR1 DFQATT, CDR2 SNEGSKA (reference sequence). The V and J ends lost 3 bases and 2 bases respectively, with 20 bases between them. The CDR3 sequence is CSARTPREGVPYEQYF. The CDR3 DNA sequence: TGCAGTGCTAGGACTCCCAGGGAGGGGGTACCCTACGAGCAGTACTTC.

This clonotype was picked up one time. A read error may account for a junction end that differs from germline. The CDR3 DNA follows: TGTGCCAGCAGTCCGAGGGGCAGGGGGGACTGGCACTTC. This gives the protein CASSPRGRGDWHF. The chain recombines TRBV12-3 or TRBV12-4 with TRBJ2-5, with D perhaps matching TRBD1 (7 bases). The CDR3 extends over 13 amino acids.

This clonotype was seen at least ten times. The V gene is TRBV20-1, the J gene TRBJ2-2, with a tentative D call TRBD2 (8 bases). Germline values: CDR1 DFQATT, CDR2 SNEGSKA (reference sequence). With 3 bases removed from V and 6 bases from J, the gap between germline ends came to 20 bases. This CDR3 comprises 16 residues. In DNA, the CDR3 is TGCAGTGCTAGGGACGTGGAGCGGGGGACAGCCGGGGAGCTGTTTTTT. The encoded protein is CSARDVERGTAGELFF.

The table lists this clonotype with many counts. V usage is TRBV6-2 or TRBV6-3 and J usage is TRBJ1-5; D is undetermined. V was trimmed by 3 bases and J by 2 bases, leaving 14 bases between them. This CDR3 has 16 amino acids. From germline, CDR1 is MNHEY and CDR2 SVGEGT. Written as DNA, the CDR3 is TGTGCCAGCAGTTATGAAACGCCGGCGGGCAATCAGCCCCAGCATTTT. It is translated as CASSYETPAGNQPQHF.

The V and J genes are TRBV3-2 and TRBJ1-3; the table names TRBD1, a call not compared with the DNA. TRBV3-2 is given as a pseudogene. The CDR3 length is 15 residues. The CDR3 loop reads CASSPRGSWGNTIYF. In DNA, the CDR3 is TGTGCCAGCAGCCCCAGGGGGTCGTGGGGAAACACCATATATTTT.

The table lists this clonotype with many counts. The J gene is TRBJ1-1, the V gene TRBV7-9; TRBD1 is a possible D gene (6 bases). This CDR3 region has 12 residues. V was cut by 8 bases and J by 1 base, with 8 bases left in between. Germline V CDR1 and CDR2: SEHNR, FQNEAQ (reference sequence). CDR3 sequence: CASGGQNTEAFF. DNA of the CDR3: TGTGCCAGCGGGGGACAGAACACTGAAGCTTTCTTT.

This clonotype was detected ten times or more. The chain carries TRBV20-1 and TRBJ2-7; tentatively, D is TRBD1 (5 bases). V was clipped by 0 bases and J by 5 bases, with 11 bases between them. CDR1 and CDR2 (germline): DFQATT, SNEGSKA (reference sequence). The CDR3 loop spans 13 amino acids. CDR3 loop: CSARDREVDEQYF. The CDR3 DNA reads TGCAGTGCTAGAGACAGGGAAGTCGACGAGCAGTACTTC.

The chain joins TRBV4-3 to TRBJ2-2, with D perhaps matching TRBD1 or TRBD2 (5 bases each). Germline-derived CDR1 and CDR2 are LGHNA and YSLEER. The V and J ends lost 5 bases and 3 bases respectively, with 13 bases between them. The CDR3 sequence is 15 residues long. CDR3 region: CASSKRDGHTGELFF. For the CDR3, the DNA is TGCGCCAGCAGCAAACGGGACGGTCACACCGGGGAGCTGTTTTTT.

The rearrangement joins TRBV20-1 to TRBJ2-1; TRBD1 agrees at 9 bases. Trimming cost V 8 bases and J 8 bases; bases outside gene matches: 13. CDR3 length: 14 residues. Germline V gene lookup returns CDR1 DFQATT and CDR2 SNEGSKA (reference sequence). The CDR3: CSTTGQGWIDEQFF. CDR3 in DNA: TGCAGTACGACGGGACAGGGTTGGATAGATGAGCAGTTCTTC.

This clonotype was detected only a few times. The chain combines TRBV7-9 with TRBJ1-1, with a possible D match to TRBD1 (6 bases). This CDR3 is built from 14 residues. Germline loops: CDR1 SEHNR, CDR2 FQNEAQ (reference sequence). V shed 5 bases and J shed 3 bases, with 13 bases lying between them. The CDR3 region has the DNA TGTGCCAGCAGCCAACAGGGCTTGGACACTGAAGCTTTCTTT. Encoded protein: CASSQQGLDTEAFF. Complete variable domain (other parts from reference TRBV7-9 and TRBJ1-1): DTGVSQNPRHKITKRGQNVTFRCDPISEHNRLYWYRQTLGQGPEFLTYFQNEAQLEKSRLLSDRFSAERPKGSFSTLEIQRTEQGDSAMYLCASSQQGLDTEAFFGQGTRLTVV.

This clonotype was seen at least ten times. The J gene is TRBJ1-1, the V gene TRBV13, with 10 bases fitting TRBD1. Germline-derived CDR1 and CDR2 are PRHDT and FYEKMQ (reference sequence). The length of the CDR3 is 17 residues. Unmatched junction bases numbered 11, after V lost 3 bases and J lost 4 bases. As DNA, the CDR3 is TGTGCCAGCAGCTTCTTAGGGACAGGGGATGGGGGCACTGAAGCTTTCTTT. Amino acids: CASSFLGTGDGGTEAFF.

A remark on this clonotype: One base away lies a much larger clone, so this may be a sequencing read error. This chain uses TRBV11-2 with TRBJ2-3; 14 bases map to TRBD2. The CDR3 has 19 residues. Germline CDR1 reads SGHAT; CDR2 reads FQNNGV. For the CDR3, the DNA is TGTGCCAACAGCTTAGTCCCGGGACTAGCGGGGGAACACACAGATACGCAGTATTTT. Encoded protein: CANSLVPGLAGEHTDTQYF.

The chain links TRBV24-1 to TRBJ2-7; D unresolved. Germline values: CDR1 KGHDR, CDR2 SFDVKD. The CDR3 has 11 amino acids. Between the trimmed V and J ends, which lost 4 bases and 3 bases, there was a span of 3 bases. CDR3 in amino acids: CATSDLYEQYF. The CDR3 DNA is TGTGCCACCAGTGACCTCTACGAGCAGTACTTC.

The sample holds many counts of this clonotype. The chain couples TRBV20-1 to TRBJ1-5; D is unresolved. The CDR3 extends over 15 amino acids. Trimming left V 5 bases short and J 3 bases short, with 17 bases between. CDR1 DFQATT and CDR2 SNEGSKA come from the germline V gene (reference sequence). This CDR3 is CSALDPREINQPQHF. The DNA for the CDR3 is TGCAGTGCTCTAGACCCCCGGGAGATCAATCAGCCCCAGCATTTT.

Regarding this clonotype: At one boundary the junction diverges from the germline segment, which might be a read error. The chain recombines TRBV4-1 with TRBJ2-3; D gene unclear. The CDR3 sequence is 13 residues long. From germline, CDR1 is MGHRA and CDR2 YSYEKL. The CDR3 DNA reads TGCGCCCGCAGCCAAGGCCGCACAGATACGCAGTATTTT. It is translated as CARSQGRTDTQYF.

This clonotype has at least ten counts. The chain uses TRBV29-1 and TRBJ1-1; TRBD1 might be the D (5 bases). The CDR3 contains 12 residues. Trimming took 6 bases from V and 5 from J, leaving 13 bases between them. CDR1 SQVTM and CDR2 ANQGSEA come from the germline V gene. The CDR3 coding sequence is TGCAGCGTGCCGACAGAAACAACTGAAGCTTTCTTT. Amino acid sequence: CSVPTETTEAFF.

This clonotype was observed at least ten times. The chain uses TRBV7-9 and TRBJ1-4; maybe TRBD1 (5 bases). The CDR3 runs 14 residues. Trimming removed 5 bases at V and 6 bases at J, with 13 bases between. Germline V gene sequence: CDR1 SEHNR, CDR2 FQNEAQ (reference sequence). The CDR3 protein is CASSLVGTDEKLFF. CDR3 DNA sequence: TGTGCCAGCAGCCTTGTCGGGACCGATGAAAAACTGTTTTTT.

Only a few counts were recorded for this clonotype. The junction departs from the called germline gene at one end, perhaps through a read error. The chain joins TRBV6-2 or TRBV6-3 to TRBJ2-5; tentative D call: TRBD2 (6 bases). Germline V gene lookup returns CDR1 MNHEY and CDR2 SVGEGT. The length of the CDR3 is 16 residues. The CDR3 region has the DNA TGTGCCAGCAACAAACCGGGACTGCAGTACCAAGAGGCCCAGTACTTC. Protein product: CASNKPGLQYQEAQYF.

This clonotype was found many times. J is TRBJ2-3 and V is TRBV30, with 8 bases lining up with TRBD1. This CDR3 has 16 residues. Germline assignment: CDR1 GTSNPN and CDR2 SVGIG (reference sequence). V trimming: 2 bases; J trimming: 3 bases; junction bases outside the gene matches: 10. The CDR3 nucleotides read TGTGCCTGGAGTCTACCCCAGGGGGCCTGGACAGATACGCAGTATTTT. It is translated as CAWSLPQGAWTDTQYF.

This clonotype has ten or more counts. The chain uses TRBV28 and TRBJ2-3; 13 bases align to TRBD2. This CDR3 comprises 15 residues. Trimming cost V 7 bases and J 8 bases; bases outside gene matches: 9. CDR1 MDHEN and CDR2 SYDVKM come from the germline V gene. CDR3 bases: TGTGCCAGCACCATACGCGGGACTAGCGGGATTACGCAGTATTTT. This gives the protein CASTIRGTSGITQYF.

The chain recombines TRBV19 with TRBJ2-3; D tentatively fits TRBD1 or TRBD2 (5 bases each). The V gene lost 10 bases and the J gene lost 1 base, with 18 bases spanning the gap. In germline, CDR1 is LNHDA, CDR2 SQIVND (reference sequence). The CDR3 contains 15 residues. CDR3: CATRRAGRGTDTQYF. The CDR3 nucleotides read TGTGCCACCCGCCGGGCGGGCAGGGGCACAGATACGCAGTATTTT.